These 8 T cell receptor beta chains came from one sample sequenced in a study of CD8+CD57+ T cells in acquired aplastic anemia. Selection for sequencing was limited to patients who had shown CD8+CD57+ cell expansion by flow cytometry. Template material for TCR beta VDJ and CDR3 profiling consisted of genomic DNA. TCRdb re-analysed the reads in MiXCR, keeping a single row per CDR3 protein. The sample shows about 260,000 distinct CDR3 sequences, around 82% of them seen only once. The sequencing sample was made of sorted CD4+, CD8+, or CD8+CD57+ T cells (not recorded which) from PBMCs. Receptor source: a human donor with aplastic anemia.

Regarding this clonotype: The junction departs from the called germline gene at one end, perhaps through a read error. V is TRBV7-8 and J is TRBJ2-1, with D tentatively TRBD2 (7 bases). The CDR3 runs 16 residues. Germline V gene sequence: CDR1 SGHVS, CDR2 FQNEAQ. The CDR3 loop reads CASSLTRGGDTHDQFF. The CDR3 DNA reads TGTGCCAGCAGCTTAACGAGGGGGGGCGACACGCATGATCAGTTCTTC. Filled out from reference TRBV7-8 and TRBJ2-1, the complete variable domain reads GAGVSQSPRYKVAKRGQDVALRCDPISGHVSLFWYQQALGQGPEFLTYFQNEAQLDKSGLPSDRFFAERPEGSVSTLKIQRTQQEDSAVYLCASSLTRGGDTHDQFFGPGTRLTVL.

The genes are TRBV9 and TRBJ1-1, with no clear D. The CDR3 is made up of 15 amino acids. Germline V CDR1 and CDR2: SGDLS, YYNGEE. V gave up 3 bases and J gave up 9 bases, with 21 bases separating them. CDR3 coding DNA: TGTGCCAGCAGCGGGGGAGACCGACGGGGAGGAAAAGCTTTCTTT. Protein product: CASSGGDRRGGKAFF.

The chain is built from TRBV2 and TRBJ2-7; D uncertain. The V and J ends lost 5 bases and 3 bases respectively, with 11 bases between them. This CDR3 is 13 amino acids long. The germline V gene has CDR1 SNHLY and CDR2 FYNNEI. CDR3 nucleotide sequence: TGTGCCAGCAGTTTCGTGGCAGGCTACGAGCAGTACTTC. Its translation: CASSFVAGYEQYF.

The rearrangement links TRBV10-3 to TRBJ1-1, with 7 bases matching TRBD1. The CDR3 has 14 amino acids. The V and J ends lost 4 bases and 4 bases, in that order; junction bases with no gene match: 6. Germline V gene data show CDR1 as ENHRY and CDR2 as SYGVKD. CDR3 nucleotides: TGTGCCATCAGTGGAACAGGGGAGGGCACTGAAGCTTTCTTT. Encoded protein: CAISGTGEGTEAFF.

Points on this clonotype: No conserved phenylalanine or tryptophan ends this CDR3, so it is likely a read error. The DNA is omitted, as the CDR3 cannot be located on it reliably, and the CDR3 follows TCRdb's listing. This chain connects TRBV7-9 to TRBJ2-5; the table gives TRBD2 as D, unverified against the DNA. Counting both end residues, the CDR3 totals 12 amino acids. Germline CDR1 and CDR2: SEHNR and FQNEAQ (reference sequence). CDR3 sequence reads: CAGRGARSSRSV.

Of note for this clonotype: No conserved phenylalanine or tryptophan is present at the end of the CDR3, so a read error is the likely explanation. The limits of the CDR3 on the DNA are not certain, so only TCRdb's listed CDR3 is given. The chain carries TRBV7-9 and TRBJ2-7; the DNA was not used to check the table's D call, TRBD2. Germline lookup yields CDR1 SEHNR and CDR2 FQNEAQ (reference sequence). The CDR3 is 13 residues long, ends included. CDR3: CASSARLAGEHTQ.

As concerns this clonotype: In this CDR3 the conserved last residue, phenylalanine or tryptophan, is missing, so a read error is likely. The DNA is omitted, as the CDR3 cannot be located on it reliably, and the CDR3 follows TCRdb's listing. The CDR3 spells CAISGTSGDSNEQNLGP. V usage is TRBV10-3 and J usage is TRBJ1-4. The CDR3 comprises 17 residues, both ends counted. Germline CDR1 reads ENHRY; CDR2 reads SYGVKD.

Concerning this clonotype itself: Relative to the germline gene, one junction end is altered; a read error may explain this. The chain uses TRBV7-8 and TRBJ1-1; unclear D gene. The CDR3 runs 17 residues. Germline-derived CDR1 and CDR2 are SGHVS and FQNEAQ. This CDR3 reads CASSLAGDPDTNNEAFF. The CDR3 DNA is TGTGCCAGCAGCTTAGCGGGAGATCCCGATACGAACAATGAAGCTTTCTTT.